This record concerns one TCR beta chain sequence. Original processing methods: The authors estimated nucleated cell counts from reference gene primer amplification. Data came from immunoSEQ multiplex PCR; TCRdb stores just in-frame clones and leaves some out. D and trimming come from the DNA, and the V and J calls and clone size come from that table. The data contain some 490,000 clones, about nine tenths of them singletons. This record comes from a study of blood T cell repertoires in COVID-19. Study-wide background: COVID-19 samples, acute and convalescent, were from the United States, Italy and Spain.

Recruitment covered under 25 US areas and drew participants whose ages spanned roughly 18 to 95 years. Recovered Cohort 3 donors showed two negative PCRs, clearance, or symptom resolution. The sequence was obtained from a woman aged 55 to 70 who had recovered from COVID-19. The material sequenced was PBMCs or T cells enriched from blood (not recorded which).

The CDR3 nucleotides read TGTGCCAGTACCCATAGGTCAGGGGCGAGCAATCAGCCCCAGCATTTT. Its translation is CASTHRSGASNQPQHF. This rearrangement joins TRBV19 to TRBJ1-5, with D possibly matching TRBD1 (6 bases). V was clipped by 7 bases and J by 1 base, with 17 bases between them. Germline loops: CDR1 LNHDA, CDR2 SQIVND (reference sequence). There are 16 residues in the CDR3.